This T cell receptor (beta chain) was retrieved from a study of control samples from healthy donors and cancer patients. The repertoire was sequenced with immunoSEQ multiplex PCR; TCRdb's copy has only in-frame clones and lacks some. The sample lists roughly 95,000 clones, about 89% occurring once. The germline V gene encodes CDR1 SGHRS and CDR2 YFSETQ. The CDR3 totals 15 residues. Trimming left V 1 base short and J 1 base short, with 11 bases between. The clonotype originates from a woman aged 30 to 39 in good health. This sequence joins TRBV5-1 and TRBJ1-1; possible D gene TRBD1, 5 bases. Sequences were obtained from blood. This CDR3 is CASSLNTGWNTEAFF. CDR3 nucleotides: TGCGCCAGCAGCTTGAATACAGGCTGGAACACTGAAGCTTTCTTT.